The table lists the clone carrying this T cell receptor (beta chain) with many counts. Its target is unknown. Germline CDR1 is MNHEY and CDR2 is SMNVEV (reference sequence). This CDR3 is 15 amino acids long. V was trimmed by 5 bases and J by 4 bases, leaving 14 bases between them. This record belongs to a study of CD8 T cells in ankylosing spondylitis. The study's findings and limits: The clones that were linked to disease were reported to be significantly enriched in matched synovial fluid samples from ankylosing spondylitis patients. Roughly eight highly homologous variants formed a TCR beta motif that appeared characteristic of ankylosing spondylitis blood.

TCRdb passed the 5' RACE reads through MiXCR, listing each CDR3 protein once. The sample has 200,000 or so distinct CDR3 sequences; over 15% are singletons. The chain has TRBV27 and TRBJ2-2; D is uncertain. The sample consisted of blood, either unsorted or a sorted T cell fraction (not recorded which). This clonotype originated in a male donor under 30 with ankylosing spondylitis or in good health (not recorded which). The CDR3 nucleotides read TGTGCCAGCAGTCTTACAAGCCCAGTCACCGGGGAGCTGTTTTTT. It yields the protein CASSLTSPVTGELFF.